This paragraph reports one T cell receptor (beta chain). In its sample, this clone was seen a few times. The clone's antigen remains unknown. The input lacks base qualities; no much larger clone sits a single base away. Library preparation was by the immunoSEQ multiplex PCR assay. A mixture of 60 forward primers for TCR Vbeta segments and 13 reverse primers for TCR Jbeta segments was used in the multiplex PCR. Amplification of the CDR3 region of rearranged TCR beta genes was performed with a multiplex PCR assay on genomic DNA. The Illumina HiSeq System was used to sequence the amplified TCR beta libraries as 87-base-pair reads. Turning to the authors' computational methods: A later analysis counted some 80 million unique TCR beta chains across the 690 or so repertoires, and some 11 million of these chains were shared by at least two donors. To remove PCR and sequencing errors, raw reads were error-corrected and collapsed into unique sequences using a nearest-neighbor algorithm that merged closely related sequences. V, D and J gene segments were assigned by aligning CDR3 sequences to IMGT reference sequences. Each retained sequence needed at least a six-nucleotide match to both a V gene segment and a J gene segment. A rearrangement counted as productive if the CDR3 had no stop codons and remained in frame with V and J, and every other rearrangement counted as non-productive. CDR3 was defined according to IMGT convention as the region running from the second conserved V-encoded cysteine to the conserved J-encoded phenylalanine. The earlier analysis of a few hundred of the donors excluded sequences that lacked an unambiguous match to a single V gene segment. In an earlier analysis of a few hundred of the donors, a V segment was called functional when productive rearrangements were above 56.7%, and segregating when the standard deviation between donors exceeded 5%. A statistical classification framework was built to diagnose cytomegalovirus status from the catalog of TCR beta chain sequences. In a later analysis, V and J genes were assigned by comparing TCR nucleotide sequences against IMGT/GENE-DB human TR gene sequences. The TCRdist pipeline was used in a later analysis to assign CDR3 sequences and most-parsimonious VDJ recombination scenarios. A later analysis defined each TCR beta chain by its CDR3 amino acid sequence plus V-gene family, and excluded reads lacking a unique V-gene family. In a later analysis, approximately 590 highly shared, low-generation-probability nucleotide sequences were removed to address suspected cross-contamination and a sequencing artifact. A later analysis calculated a clonal expansion index for each public chain from normalized within-repertoire ranks of inferred template counts. In a later analysis, generation probabilities were computed with a VDJ recombination model fitted to out-of-frame rearrangements, and the resulting probabilities were checked against IGoR. Hypergeometric tests were used in a later analysis to score TCR-TCR, TCR-HLA and TCR-CMV co-occurrence, with a repertoire-size bias correction applied to the TCR pairs. In a later analysis, false discovery rates were estimated by permuting HLA or CMV assignments 20 times. A later analysis grouped co-occurring TCRs with DBSCAN, adding TCRdist sequence similarity when clustering within HLA-allele-positive subsets. Repertoires with fewer than 30,000 or more than 120,000 public chains were left out of co-occurrence clustering, as were several repertoires with anomalous nucleotide sharing. TCRdb's version of the immuneACCESS table is confined to in-frame rearrangements and falls short of the full clone set. An unresolved V gene accounts for under half of the shortfall where checked; the remainder is of unknown origin. Clonal size and the V and J genes are those of that table, whereas D and trimming came from the DNA. The sample table records some 200,000 clones; 55% to 75% of these occur just once. The ten largest clones take up around 3% of the sample.

V lost 5 bases and J lost 7 bases; the stretch between them is 12 bases long. The CDR3, from cysteine to phenylalanine, totals 14 residues. Here the CDR3 DNA is all that survives: 42 bases in frame from base 1. The germline V gene (reference sequence) gives CDR1 as WNHNN and CDR2 as SYGVQD. The sample originates from a study of cytomegalovirus exposure and HLA in healthy donors (TCRdb year 2017). Some background on the complete study: An earlier analysis of approximately 640 of the donors reported 276 Gb of sequence data and roughly 110 million unique TCR beta sequences from about 179 million T cells. Approximately 310 gigabases of sequencing data and approximately 84 million unique TCR sequences were included in an early release covering about 700 HLA-typed donors. The genetic ancestry cluster associated with self-reported Caucasian donors included 65% to 90% of the roughly 360 genotyped donors. The aim of the study was to test whether cataloging public T cell receptors could identify signatures of past pathogen exposure. Using immunosequencing, the study profiled T cell repertoires from fewer than 700 subjects and related those repertoires to cytomegalovirus serostatus. Along with the approximately 700-subject first cohort, a separate validation cohort of more than 90 different subjects was used. To predict cytomegalovirus infection status, the study combined high-throughput TCR immunosequencing, statistical association of individual TCRs with disease status, and machine learning. A later analysis re-examined previously published TCR beta repertoires from several hundred donors and added high-resolution HLA genotyping to investigate patterns of TCR occurrence. Rather than using new phenotypic data, the later analysis identified candidate immune exposures from TCR beta sequences and from how often those sequences occurred across donors. In an earlier analysis of 550 to 700 of the donors, high-throughput TCR beta sequencing was used to judge whether each TCR beta V gene segment behaved as functional or pseudogenic. Donor age, sex, ethnicity and CMV serostatus were collected together with the repertoire data. Genome-wide SNP genotypes for about three fifths of the 666 donors were used in a later genetic analysis, which treated that subset as a discovery cohort. All discovery cohort repertoires had been generated on a single sequencing platform. Both class I and class II loci were covered by HLA typing, at four-digit resolution. Typing coverage varied by locus: roughly 629-630 donors for A, B, C, DRB1 and DQB1; approximately 500 for DQA1; about 570 for DPA1; approximately 450 for DPB1. Four or five DR-DQ haplotypes were handled as single units for association and clustering because linkage in the cohort was strong. On average, roughly 200,000 unique TCR beta nucleotide sequences were sequenced per donor among 350 to 400 genotyped donors of the cohort, with roughly 20% of those sequences being non-productive. Points the paper makes about the study in general: Because HLA typing was missing for some donors at each locus, association tests included only the typed subset. An association between a missense DCLRE1C variant and V-gene and J-gene trimming of TCR beta chains was found in a later genetic analysis and replicated in an independent cohort. Only TCR beta chains were sequenced in this cohort, and the absence of alpha or paired-chain data limited detectable features. While some public TCRs were present in many individuals, most TCR sequences turned up only very rarely across donors. Cytomegalovirus status was reported to be diagnosed by the classifier with high specificity and sensitivity in both the original and validation cohorts. It was suggested by the authors that the approach could potentially be generalized to other disease states and immunological phenotypes. Assigning TCR associations to individual alleles was difficult when HLA alleles, especially DR and DQ, strongly co-occurred. Because counts were too low, seventeen rarely observed V segments, including chromosome 9 orphons, were left out of the earlier analysis of 500 to 650 of the donors. A further reported finding was that TCR beta sequences accurately predicted the HLA-A and HLA-B alleles for most subjects in the first cohort. In a later analysis, HLA-associated TCR beta chains showed more clonal expansion and lower generation probabilities than non-associated chains that were equally common. Because the 87-base-pair reads could not distinguish some IMGT-functional V segments, including TRBV6-2 and TRBV6-3, those segments were excluded. The study gave a list of under 200 TCR beta chains associated with cytomegalovirus. Correlated functional status among segregating V segments might be attributable to linkage disequilibrium, but an unknown experimental factor could not be ruled out. For the cohort, immune exposure information was limited to CMV serostatus. An earlier analysis of some 590 of the donors showed that most TCR beta V segments appeared in productive rearrangements either about 87% or about 30% of the time, which broadly matched IMGT annotations. According to a later analysis, parvovirus B19, influenza, CMV and Epstein-Barr virus appeared linked to several top co-occurrence clusters. Compared with the roughly 720-donor mean, donors in an Asian-associated ancestry cluster had fewer N-insertions in productive TCRs, according to a later genetic analysis. A later analysis associated 15,000 to 20,000 TCR beta sequences with specific HLA alleles at a false discovery rate of 0.05. Presence/absence analyses assumed roughly uniform sequencing depth across donors, an assumption that may not hold. A few of the identified cytomegalovirus-associated TCR beta chains were confirmed in vitro to be specific for cytomegalovirus antigens. In a later analysis, TCR association rates were found to vary across HLA loci, with the most associated TCRs seen for DRB1 alleles and the fewest for HLA-C alleles. According to a later analysis, most CMV-associated TCR beta chains appeared to be HLA-restricted, and the HLA associations seemed to be driven largely by CMV exposure. A group of highly shared sequence variants was considered likely to be a technical artifact of the sequencing pipeline.

In total, fewer than 750 healthy bone marrow donors made up the cohort. All cohort members were sampled while nominally healthy, although unrecorded immune exposures were likely present. The donor was CMV seropositive and belonged to the group of some 290 seropositive cohort members. A peripheral blood sample was provided by each donor, and peripheral blood mononuclear cells were used for TCR beta sequencing. Genomic DNA was extracted from the blood cell samples with the Qiagen DNeasy Blood Extraction Kit. Sequencing was carried out using PBMCs. The receptor's source is a middle-aged man in good health and CMV-seropositive. This sequence uses TRBV10-1 and TRBJ1-6; D gene: possibly TRBD1, on 6 matching bases. The DNA is as follows: TGCGCCAGCAGTACCGGGACACAAAATTCACCCCTCCACTTT. Translation gives CASSTGTQNSPLHF.